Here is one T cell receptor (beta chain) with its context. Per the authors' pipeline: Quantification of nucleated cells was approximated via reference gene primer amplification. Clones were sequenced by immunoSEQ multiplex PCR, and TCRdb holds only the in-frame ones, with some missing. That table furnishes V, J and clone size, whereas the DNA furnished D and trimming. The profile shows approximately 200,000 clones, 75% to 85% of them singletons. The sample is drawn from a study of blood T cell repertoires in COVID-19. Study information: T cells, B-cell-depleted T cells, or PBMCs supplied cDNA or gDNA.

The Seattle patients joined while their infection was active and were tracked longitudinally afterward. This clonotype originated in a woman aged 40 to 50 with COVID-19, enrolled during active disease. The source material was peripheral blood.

The CDR3 DNA sequence: TGTGCCAGCAGCTCGCAAGGGGCCCTATCCTACAATGAGCAGTTCTTC. Its protein is CASSSQGALSYNEQFF. V gene TRBV11-2 combines with J gene TRBJ2-1, with D perhaps matching TRBD1 (5 bases). CDR1 and CDR2 from the germline V gene are SGHAT and FQNNGV. Deletions cut 4 bases from V and 1 base from J, with 14 bases between. The CDR3 sequence is 16 residues long.